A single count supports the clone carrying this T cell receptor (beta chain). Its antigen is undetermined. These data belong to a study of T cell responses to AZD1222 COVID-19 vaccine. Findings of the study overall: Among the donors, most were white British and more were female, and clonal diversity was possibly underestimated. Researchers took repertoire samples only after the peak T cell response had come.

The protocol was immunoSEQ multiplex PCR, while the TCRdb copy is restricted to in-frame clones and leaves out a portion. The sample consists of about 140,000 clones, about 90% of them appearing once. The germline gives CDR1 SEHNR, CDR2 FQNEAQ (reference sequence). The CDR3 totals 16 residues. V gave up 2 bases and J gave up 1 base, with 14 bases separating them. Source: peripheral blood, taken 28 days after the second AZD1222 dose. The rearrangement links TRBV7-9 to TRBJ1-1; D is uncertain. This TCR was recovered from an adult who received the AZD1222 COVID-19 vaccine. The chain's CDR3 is CASSLLETASNTEAFF. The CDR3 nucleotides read TGTGCCAGCAGCTTATTGGAGACTGCGTCGAACACTGAAGCTTTCTTT.